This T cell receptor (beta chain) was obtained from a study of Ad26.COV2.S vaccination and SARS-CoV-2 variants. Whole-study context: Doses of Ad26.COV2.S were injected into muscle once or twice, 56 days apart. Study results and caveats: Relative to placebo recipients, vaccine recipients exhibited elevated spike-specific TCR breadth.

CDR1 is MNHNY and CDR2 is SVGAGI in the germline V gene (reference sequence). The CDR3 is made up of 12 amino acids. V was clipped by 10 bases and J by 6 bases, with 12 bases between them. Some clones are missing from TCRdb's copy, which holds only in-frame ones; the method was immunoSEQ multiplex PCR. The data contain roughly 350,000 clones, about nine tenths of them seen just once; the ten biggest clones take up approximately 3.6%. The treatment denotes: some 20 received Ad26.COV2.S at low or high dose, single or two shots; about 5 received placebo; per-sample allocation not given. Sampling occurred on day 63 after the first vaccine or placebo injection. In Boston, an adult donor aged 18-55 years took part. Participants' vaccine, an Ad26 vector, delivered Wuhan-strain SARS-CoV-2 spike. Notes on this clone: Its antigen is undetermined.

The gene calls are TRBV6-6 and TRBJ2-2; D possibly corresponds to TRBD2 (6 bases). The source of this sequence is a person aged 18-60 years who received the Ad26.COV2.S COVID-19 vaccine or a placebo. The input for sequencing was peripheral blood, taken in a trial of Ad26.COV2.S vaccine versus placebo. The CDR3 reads CATNGSPGELFF. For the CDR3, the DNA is TGTGCCACCAACGGGAGTCCCGGGGAGCTGTTTTTT.